Listed here is a single TCR beta chain. The record originates from a study of cytomegalovirus exposure and HLA in healthy donors. Per germline, CDR1 MNHEY and CDR2 SMNVEV (reference sequence). The ends were cut back, 4 bases at V and 4 bases at J, with 17 bases in the middle. The CDR3 is made up of 15 amino acids. The PCR made use of 60 Vbeta and 13 Jbeta primers. This table comes from immunoSEQ multiplex PCR, and its TCRdb copy is limited to in-frame clones, with some not included. The table records 95,000 to 150,000 clones, about 80% of them present only once. J is TRBJ2-7 and V is TRBV27, with D perhaps matching TRBD1 (6 bases). This receptor was identified in a man younger than 35 in good health and CMV-seronegative. Material: PBMCs. CDR3 sequence: CASSSAIQGRYEQYF. The CDR3 nucleotides read TGTGCCAGCAGTTCCGCTATACAGGGAAGGTACGAGCAGTACTTC.